This T cell receptor (beta chain) was observed in a study of T cell changes during pregnancy in multiple sclerosis. A few counts support this clone. The CDR3 loop spans 13 amino acids. Germline CDR1 reads SGHVS; CDR2 reads FNYEAQ. V dropped 2 bases and J dropped 6 bases, with 11 bases sitting between them. Profiled with immunoSEQ multiplex PCR; TCRdb holds only in-frame clones, not every one. Of around 110,000 clones detected, more than 85% appear once; the ten largest clones hold over 1.5%. The sequencing used peripheral blood, collected in the third trimester of pregnancy. The TCR comes from a female donor with multiple sclerosis, enrolled in a pregnancy study. The gene calls are TRBV7-6 and TRBJ2-7, with D possibly matching TRBD2 (5 bases). CDR3 DNA: TGTGCCAGCAGCTTACGCACGGGGAGCGAGCAGTACTTC. Its protein product is CASSLRTGSEQYF.